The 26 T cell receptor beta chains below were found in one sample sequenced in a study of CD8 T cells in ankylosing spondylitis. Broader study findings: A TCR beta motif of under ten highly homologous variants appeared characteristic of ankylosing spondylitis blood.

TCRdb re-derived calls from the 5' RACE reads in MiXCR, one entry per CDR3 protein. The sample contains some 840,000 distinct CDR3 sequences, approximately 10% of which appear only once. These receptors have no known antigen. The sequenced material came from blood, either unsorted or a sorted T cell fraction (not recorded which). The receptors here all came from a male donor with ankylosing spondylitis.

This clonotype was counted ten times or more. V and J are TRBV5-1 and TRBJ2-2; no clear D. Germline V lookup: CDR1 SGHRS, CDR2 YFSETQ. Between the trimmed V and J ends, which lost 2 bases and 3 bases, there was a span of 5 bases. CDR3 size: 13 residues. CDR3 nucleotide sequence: TGCGCCAGCAGCTTCTGGGACACCGGGGAGCTGTTTTTT. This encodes CASSFWDTGELFF.

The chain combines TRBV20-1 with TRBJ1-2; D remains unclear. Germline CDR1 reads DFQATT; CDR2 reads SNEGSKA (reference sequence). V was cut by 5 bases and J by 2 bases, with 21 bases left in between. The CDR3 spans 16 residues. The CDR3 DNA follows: TGCAGTGCTCGCAGGTGGCAGTATGGTACCAACTATGGCTACACCTTC. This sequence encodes CSARRWQYGTNYGYTF.

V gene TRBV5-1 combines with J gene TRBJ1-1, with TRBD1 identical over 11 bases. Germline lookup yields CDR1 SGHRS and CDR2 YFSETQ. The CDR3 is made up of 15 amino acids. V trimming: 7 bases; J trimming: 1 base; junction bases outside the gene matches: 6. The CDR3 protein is CASSGQGAQNTEAFF. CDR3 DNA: TGCGCCAGCTCCGGACAGGGGGCTCAGAACACTGAAGCTTTCTTT. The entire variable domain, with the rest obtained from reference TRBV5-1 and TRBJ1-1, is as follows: KAGVTQTPRYLIKTRGQQVTLSCSPISGHRSVSWYQQTPGQGLQFLFEYFSETQRNKGNFPGRFSGRQFSNSRSEMNVSTLELGDSALYLCASSGQGAQNTEAFFGQGTRLTVV.

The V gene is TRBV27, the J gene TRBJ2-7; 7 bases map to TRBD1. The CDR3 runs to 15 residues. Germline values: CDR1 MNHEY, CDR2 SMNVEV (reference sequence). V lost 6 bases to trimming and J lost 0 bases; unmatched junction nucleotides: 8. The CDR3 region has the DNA TGTGCCAGCAGAGAGGCCGGGACAGCCTCCTACGAGCAGTACTTC. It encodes CASREAGTASYEQYF.

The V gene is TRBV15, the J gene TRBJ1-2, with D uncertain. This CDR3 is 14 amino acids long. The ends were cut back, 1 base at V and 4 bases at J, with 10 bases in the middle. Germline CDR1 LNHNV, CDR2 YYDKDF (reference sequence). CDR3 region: CATSRVEGAYGYTF. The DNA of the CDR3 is TGTGCCACCAGCAGAGTGGAGGGAGCCTATGGCTACACCTTC.

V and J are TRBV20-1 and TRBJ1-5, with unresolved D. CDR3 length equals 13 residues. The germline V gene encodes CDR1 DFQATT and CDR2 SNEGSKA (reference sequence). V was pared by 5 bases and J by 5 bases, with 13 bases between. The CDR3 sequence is CSAYSQPDQPQHF. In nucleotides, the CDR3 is TGCAGTGCTTACTCTCAACCTGATCAGCCCCAGCATTTT.

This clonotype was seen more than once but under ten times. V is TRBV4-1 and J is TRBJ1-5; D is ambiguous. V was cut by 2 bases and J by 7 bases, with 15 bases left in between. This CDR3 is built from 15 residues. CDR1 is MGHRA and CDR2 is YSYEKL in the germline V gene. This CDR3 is CASSQLSGLGQPQHF. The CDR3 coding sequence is TGCGCCAGCAGCCAACTTTCGGGCCTAGGGCAGCCCCAGCATTTT.

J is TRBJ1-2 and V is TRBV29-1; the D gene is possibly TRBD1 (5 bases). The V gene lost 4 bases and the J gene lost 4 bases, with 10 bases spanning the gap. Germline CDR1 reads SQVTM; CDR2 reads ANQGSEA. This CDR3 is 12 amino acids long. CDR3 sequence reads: CSVGQRGYGYTF. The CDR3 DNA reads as TGCAGCGTTGGACAGAGGGGCTATGGCTACACCTTC.

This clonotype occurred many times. The CDR3 loop reads CSARDPSSNQPQHF. The CDR3 nucleotides are TGCAGTGCTAGAGATCCCAGTTCGAATCAGCCCCAGCATTTT. The V gene is TRBV20-1, the J gene TRBJ1-5; no reliable D call. Germline CDR1 is DFQATT and CDR2 is SNEGSKA (reference sequence). V was cut by 0 bases and J by 4 bases, with 10 bases left in between. The CDR3 extends over 14 amino acids.

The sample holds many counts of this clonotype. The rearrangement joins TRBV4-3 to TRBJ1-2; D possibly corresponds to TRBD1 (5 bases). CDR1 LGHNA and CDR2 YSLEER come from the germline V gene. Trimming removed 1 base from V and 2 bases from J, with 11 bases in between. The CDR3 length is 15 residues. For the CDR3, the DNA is TGCGCCAGCAGCCAAGGACAGAGAGAAAACTATGGCTACACCTTC. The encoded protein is CASSQGQRENYGYTF.

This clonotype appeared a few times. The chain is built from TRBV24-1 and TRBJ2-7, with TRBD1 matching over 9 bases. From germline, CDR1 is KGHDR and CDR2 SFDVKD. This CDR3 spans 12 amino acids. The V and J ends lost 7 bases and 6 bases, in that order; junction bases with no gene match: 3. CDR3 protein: CATSRTGAEQYF. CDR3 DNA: TGTGCCACCAGCAGGACAGGGGCCGAGCAGTACTTC.

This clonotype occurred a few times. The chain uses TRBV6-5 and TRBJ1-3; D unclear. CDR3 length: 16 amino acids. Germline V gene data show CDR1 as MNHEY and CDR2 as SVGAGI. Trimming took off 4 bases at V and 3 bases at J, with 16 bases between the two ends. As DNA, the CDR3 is TGTGCCAGCAGTTCCGACGGATTAAGGCGTGGAAACACCATATATTTT. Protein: CASSSDGLRRGNTIYF.

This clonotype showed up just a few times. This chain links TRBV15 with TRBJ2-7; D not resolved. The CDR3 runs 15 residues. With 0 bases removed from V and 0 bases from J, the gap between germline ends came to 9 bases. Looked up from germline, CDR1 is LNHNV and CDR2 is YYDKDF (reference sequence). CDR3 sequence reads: CATSRDGRSSYEQYF. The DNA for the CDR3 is TGTGCCACCAGCAGAGATGGCAGAAGCTCCTACGAGCAGTACTTC. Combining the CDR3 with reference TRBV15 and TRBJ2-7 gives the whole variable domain DAMVIQNPRYQVTQFGKPVTLSCSQTLNHNVMYWYQQKSSQAPKLLFHYYDKDFNNEADTPDNFQSRRPNTSFCFLDIRSPGLGDTAMYLCATSRDGRSSYEQYFGPGTRLTVT.

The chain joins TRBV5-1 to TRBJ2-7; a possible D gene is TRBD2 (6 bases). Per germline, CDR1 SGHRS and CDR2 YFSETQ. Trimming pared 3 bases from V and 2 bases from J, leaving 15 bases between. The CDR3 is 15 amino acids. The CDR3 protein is CASSSGTAPAYEQYF. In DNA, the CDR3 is TGCGCCAGCAGCTCGGGGACTGCTCCAGCCTACGAGCAGTACTTC.

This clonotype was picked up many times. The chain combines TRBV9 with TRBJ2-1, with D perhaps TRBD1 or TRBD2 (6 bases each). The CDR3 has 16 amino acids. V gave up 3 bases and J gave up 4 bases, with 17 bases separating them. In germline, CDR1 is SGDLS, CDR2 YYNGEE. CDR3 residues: CASSAGGGAGYNEQFF. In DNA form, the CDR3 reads TGTGCCAGCAGCGCGGGTGGGGGCGCGGGATACAATGAGCAGTTCTTC.

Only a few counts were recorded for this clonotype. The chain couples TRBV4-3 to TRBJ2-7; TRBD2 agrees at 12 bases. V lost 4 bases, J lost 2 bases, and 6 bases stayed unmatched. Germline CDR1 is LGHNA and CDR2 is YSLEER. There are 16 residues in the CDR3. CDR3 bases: TGCGCCAGCAGCCGTCGCCTAGCGGGAGGGACCTACGAGCAGTACTTC. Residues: CASSRRLAGGTYEQYF.

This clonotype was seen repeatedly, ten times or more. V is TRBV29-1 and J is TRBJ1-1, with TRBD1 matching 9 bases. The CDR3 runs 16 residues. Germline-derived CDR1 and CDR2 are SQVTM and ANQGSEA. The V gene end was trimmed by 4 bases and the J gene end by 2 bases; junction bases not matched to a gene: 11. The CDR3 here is CSVGGPGQGRNTEAFF. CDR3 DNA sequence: TGCAGCGTTGGGGGACCGGGACAGGGAAGAAACACTGAAGCTTTCTTT.

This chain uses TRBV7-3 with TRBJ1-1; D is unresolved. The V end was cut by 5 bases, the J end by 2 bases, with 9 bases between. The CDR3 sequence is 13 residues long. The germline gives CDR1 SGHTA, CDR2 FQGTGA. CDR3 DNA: TGTGCCAGCAGCACGGGCATCAACACTGAAGCTTTCTTT. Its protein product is CASSTGINTEAFF.

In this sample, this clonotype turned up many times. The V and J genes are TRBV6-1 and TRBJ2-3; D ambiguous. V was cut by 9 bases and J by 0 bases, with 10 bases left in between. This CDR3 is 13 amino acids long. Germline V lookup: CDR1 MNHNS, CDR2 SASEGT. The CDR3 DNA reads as TGTGCCAGTTCGACGAGCAGCACAGATACGCAGTATTTT. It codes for CASSTSSTDTQYF.

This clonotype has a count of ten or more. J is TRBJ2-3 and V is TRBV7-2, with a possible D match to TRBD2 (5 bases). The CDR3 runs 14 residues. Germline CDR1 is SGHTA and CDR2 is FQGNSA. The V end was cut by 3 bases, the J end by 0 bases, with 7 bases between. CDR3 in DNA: TGTGCCAGCAGCTTCGGACTGAGCACAGATACGCAGTATTTT. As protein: CASSFGLSTDTQYF.

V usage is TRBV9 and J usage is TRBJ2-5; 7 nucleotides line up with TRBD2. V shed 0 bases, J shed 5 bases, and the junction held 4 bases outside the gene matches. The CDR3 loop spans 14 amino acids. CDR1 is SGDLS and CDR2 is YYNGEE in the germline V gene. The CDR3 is CASSVGGRGETQYF. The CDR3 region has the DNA TGTGCCAGCAGCGTAGGGGGGAGGGGTGAGACCCAGTACTTC.

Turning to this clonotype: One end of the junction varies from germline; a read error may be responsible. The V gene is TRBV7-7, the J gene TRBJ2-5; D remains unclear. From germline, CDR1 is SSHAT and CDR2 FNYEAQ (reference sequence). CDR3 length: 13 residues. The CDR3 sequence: CASTPGEQETQYF. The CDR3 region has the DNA TGTGCTAGCACCCCGGGCGAACAAGAGACCCAGTACTTC.

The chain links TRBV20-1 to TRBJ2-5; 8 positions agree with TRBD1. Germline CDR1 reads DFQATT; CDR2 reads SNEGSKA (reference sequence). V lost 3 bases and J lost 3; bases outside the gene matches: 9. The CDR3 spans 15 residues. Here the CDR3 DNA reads TGCAGTGCTAGCGGAAAGGACAGGGAAGAAGAGACCCAGTACTTC. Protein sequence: CSASGKDREEETQYF.

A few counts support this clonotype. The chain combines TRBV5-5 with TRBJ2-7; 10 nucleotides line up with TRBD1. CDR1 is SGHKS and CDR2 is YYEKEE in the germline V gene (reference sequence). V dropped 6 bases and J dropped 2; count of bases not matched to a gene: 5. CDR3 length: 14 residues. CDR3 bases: TGTGCCAGCACCGGGACAGGGGTGCCCTACGAGCAGTACTTC. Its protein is CASTGTGVPYEQYF.

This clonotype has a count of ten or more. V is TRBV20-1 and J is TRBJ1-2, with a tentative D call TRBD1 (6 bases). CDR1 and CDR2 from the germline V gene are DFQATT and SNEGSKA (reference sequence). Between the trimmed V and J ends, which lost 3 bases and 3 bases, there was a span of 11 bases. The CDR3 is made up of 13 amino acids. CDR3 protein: CSASRTDDYGYTF. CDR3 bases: TGCAGTGCTAGTAGGACAGATGACTATGGCTACACCTTC.

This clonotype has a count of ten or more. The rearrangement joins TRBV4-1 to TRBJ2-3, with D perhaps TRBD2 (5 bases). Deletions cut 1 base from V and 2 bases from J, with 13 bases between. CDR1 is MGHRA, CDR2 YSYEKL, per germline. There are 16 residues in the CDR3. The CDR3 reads CASSQARVALTDTQYF. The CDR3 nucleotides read TGCGCCAGCAGCCAAGCGAGGGTGGCTCTCACAGATACGCAGTATTTT.